This T cell receptor beta chain was sequenced for a study of T cell responses to AZD1222 COVID-19 vaccine. Notes on the study in general: Variant regions that are unmutated are reportedly the target of nearly half of spike-specific TCRs. Repertoires were sampled only after the peak T cell response. White British ancestry dominated among donors, who included more females, and clonal diversity was possibly underestimated. Mapped onto spike, vaccine-associated CD4 TCRs spanned it and were dominant at 160-218 and 743-854.

J was trimmed by 3 bases and V by 5 bases; bases with no gene match: 5. The CDR3 consists of 15 residues. Germline assignment: CDR1 SGHTA and CDR2 FQGTGA. Profiling relied on immunoSEQ multiplex PCR, and the TCRdb table lists in-frame clones only, not all of them. The repertoire consists of about 120,000 clones, with about 85% occurring once and the leading ten covering 2.4%. Details on this clone: Its antigen is still unknown.

The material was peripheral blood, obtained on day 0 of AZD1222 vaccination. The TCR was taken from an adult in good health. This sequence joins TRBV7-3 and TRBJ2-3, with 10 positions matching TRBD1. The CDR3 loop is CASSQGQGRTDTQYF. The DNA for the CDR3 is TGTGCCAGCAGCCAGGGACAGGGGAGGACAGATACGCAGTATTTT.